The 20 T cell receptor beta chains reported below all come from one sample, sequenced in a study of cytomegalovirus exposure and HLA in healthy donors. PCR used 60 Vbeta primers and 13 Jbeta primers. Method: immunoSEQ multiplex PCR; TCRdb's copy keeps in-frame clones and lacks some. The sample lists over 250,000 clones, around 66% occurring once. Source material: PBMCs. The receptors come from a female donor in good health and CMV-seronegative.

This clone occurred a few times. This rearrangement joins TRBV7-9 to TRBJ1-4; no clear D. In germline, CDR1 is SEHNR, CDR2 FQNEAQ (reference sequence). Deletions cut 4 bases from V and 8 bases from J, with 17 bases between. CDR3 length: 15 residues. The CDR3 DNA is TGTGCCAGCAGCTCACCGGCGGGAGAGGAGGAAAAACTGTTTTTT. Protein sequence: CASSSPAGEEEKLFF. The full variable domain, completed using reference TRBV7-9 and TRBJ1-4, is DTGVSQNPRHKITKRGQNVTFRCDPISEHNRLYWYRQTLGQGPEFLTYFQNEAQLEKSRLLSDRFSAERPKGSFSTLEIQRTEQGDSAMYLCASSSPAGEEEKLFFGSGTQLSVL.

The gene calls are TRBV12-5 and TRBJ1-4, with D possibly being TRBD1 (5 bases). The CDR3 is made up of 16 amino acids. Germline CDR1 reads LGHNT; CDR2 reads FRNRAP. V dropped 3 bases and J dropped 0 bases, with 11 bases sitting between them. The CDR3 region has the DNA TGTGCTAGTGGTTTACGTCTGACAGCAACTAATGAAAAACTGTTTTTT. It encodes CASGLRLTATNEKLFF.

The rearrangement joins TRBV4-1 to TRBJ2-7; TRBD2 matches at 11 bases. Unmatched junction bases numbered 9, after V lost 3 bases and J lost 5 bases. The CDR3 consists of 16 residues. Germline V gives CDR1 MGHRA, CDR2 YSYEKL. This CDR3 reads CASSHARLAGIDEQYF. In DNA, the CDR3 is TGCGCCAGCAGCCATGCTCGACTAGCGGGAATAGACGAGCAGTACTTC.

The J gene is TRBJ2-3, the V gene TRBV30, with 10 positions matching TRBD2. The trim removed 0 bases at V and 1 base at J, leaving 4 bases unmatched. CDR1 and CDR2 from the germline V gene are GTSNPN and SVGIG (reference sequence). CDR3 length: 16 residues. In nucleotides, the CDR3 is TGTGCCTGGAGTGTCACCGGGACTAGCGGCACAGATACGCAGTATTTT. This encodes CAWSVTGTSGTDTQYF.

The V call is TRBV5-1, the J call TRBJ2-3; D gene uncertain. The V end lost 0 bases, the J end lost 2 bases, and 13 bases lay between the germline ends. Germline values: CDR1 SGHRS, CDR2 YFSETQ. This CDR3 spans 16 amino acids. The CDR3 DNA reads as TGCGCCAGCAGCTTGGGTCCGGCAGGTCTCACAGATACGCAGTATTTT. This translates into CASSLGPAGLTDTQYF.

The chain recombines TRBV10-3 with TRBJ1-1; tentatively, D is TRBD1 (5 bases). CDR1 is ENHRY and CDR2 is SYGVKD in the germline V gene. The ends were cut back, 0 bases at V and 5 bases at J, with 16 bases in the middle. The CDR3 runs to 16 residues. The CDR3 sequence is CAISESRGRVGTEAFF. In DNA form, the CDR3 reads TGTGCCATCAGTGAGTCGAGAGGCAGGGTGGGAACTGAAGCTTTCTTT.

In this sample, this clone turned up a few times. The chain is built from TRBV6-4 and TRBJ2-2; the match to TRBD1 covers 7 bases. With 2 bases clipped from V and 3 bases from J, the junction kept 6 bases outside the gene matches. Germline assignment: CDR1 MRHNA and CDR2 SNTAGT. The CDR3 consists of 16 residues. The CDR3 here is CASSDDSGGDTGELFF. The CDR3, as DNA: TGTGCCAGCAGTGACGACTCAGGGGGTGACACCGGGGAGCTGTTTTTT.

This chain uses TRBV7-9 with TRBJ2-5; 8 bases match TRBD2. CDR3 length: 16 residues. CDR1 SEHNR and CDR2 FQNEAQ come from the germline V gene (reference sequence). Trimming took 5 bases from V and 1 from J; bases not matched to a gene: 9. The DNA of the CDR3 is TGTGCCAGCAGCCCCAGGACTAGCCTCATCCAAGAGACCCAGTACTTC. Encoded protein: CASSPRTSLIQETQYF. The whole variable domain, remainder taken from reference TRBV7-9 and TRBJ2-5, is DTGVSQNPRHKITKRGQNVTFRCDPISEHNRLYWYRQTLGQGPEFLTYFQNEAQLEKSRLLSDRFSAERPKGSFSTLEIQRTEQGDSAMYLCASSPRTSLIQETQYFGPGTRLLVL.

The chain links TRBV6-1 to TRBJ2-7, with a weak D call TRBD1 (6 bases). There are 16 residues in the CDR3. CDR1 and CDR2 (germline): MNHNS, SASEGT. The V gene lost 1 base and the J gene lost 2 bases, with 15 bases spanning the gap. Written as DNA, the CDR3 is TGTGCCAGCAGTGAAGTGGCGACTACAGGGACCTACGAGCAGTACTTC. It yields the protein CASSEVATTGTYEQYF.

V is TRBV2 and J is TRBJ2-7; 9 nucleotides line up with TRBD1. The ends lost 7 bases at V and 4 bases at J; junction bases unmatched: 8. Germline V gives CDR1 SNHLY, CDR2 FYNNEI. This CDR3 spans 14 amino acids. In DNA form, the CDR3 reads TGTGCCAGCAAGACGGAACAGGGGGCTTACGAGCAGTACTTC. It is translated as CASKTEQGAYEQYF.

V gene TRBV7-6 combines with J gene TRBJ2-5; 9 positions match TRBD2. The CDR3 runs to 14 residues. J lost 5 bases, V lost 5 bases, and 6 bases had no gene match. Germline V lookup: CDR1 SGHVS, CDR2 FNYEAQ. CDR3 bases: TGTGCCAGCAGCCCTACTAGCGGGCTGGAGACCCAGTACTTC. Residues: CASSPTSGLETQYF.

The rearrangement joins TRBV11-2 to TRBJ2-6; tentatively, D is TRBD2 (5 bases). Germline V gene sequence: CDR1 SGHAT, CDR2 FQNNGV. This CDR3 contains 15 residues. Trimming shortened V by 1 base and J by 2 bases, and 6 bases separated the two germline ends. CDR3 residues: CASSLAGAGANVLTF. DNA for the CDR3: TGTGCCAGCAGCTTAGCCGGGGCTGGGGCCAACGTCCTGACTTTC.

This clone is a singleton in its sample. The chain recombines TRBV5-6 with TRBJ2-2; 8 bases map to TRBD2. CDR3 length: 16 residues. Germline trimming cut 4 bases from V and 0 bases from J; bases unmatched to any gene: 5. Per germline, CDR1 SGHDT and CDR2 YYEEEE. DNA for the CDR3: TGTGCCAGCAGCGGCTCACTAGCGGCGAACACCGGGGAGCTGTTTTTT. This translates into CASSGSLAANTGELFF.

V usage is TRBV4-1 and J usage is TRBJ2-1; tentatively, D is TRBD2 (6 bases). Germline V lookup: CDR1 MGHRA, CDR2 YSYEKL. The CDR3 consists of 14 residues. Trimming pared 2 bases from V and 6 bases from J, leaving 11 bases between. The DNA for the CDR3 is TGCGCCAGCAGCCAACCCCTAGCGACCAATGAGCAGTTCTTC. It encodes CASSQPLATNEQFF.

The chain couples TRBV6-1 to TRBJ1-2; 9 bases map to TRBD1. This CDR3 region has 14 residues. V was clipped by 6 bases and J by 4 bases; unmatched bases: 6. Germline V gene lookup returns CDR1 MNHNS and CDR2 SASEGT. CDR3 region: CASRWTGATYGYTF. The DNA of the CDR3 is TGTGCCAGCAGGTGGACAGGGGCAACCTATGGCTACACCTTC.

CDR3 DNA sequence: TGTGCCAGTAAGTCTGGACAGGGAGAATCCTACGAGCAGTACTTC. Translation gives CASKSGQGESYEQYF. This chain connects TRBV19 to TRBJ2-7; 8 nucleotides line up with TRBD1. The CDR3 runs to 15 residues. V shed 7 bases, J shed 1 base, and the junction held 9 bases outside the gene matches. Germline V gives CDR1 LNHDA, CDR2 SQIVND (reference sequence).

This clone occurred once. The V and J genes are TRBV2 and TRBJ1-1; 8 positions agree with TRBD1. The V segment lost 6 bases and the J segment 1 base; nucleotides outside the gene matches: 16. The CDR3 has 18 residues. Germline values: CDR1 SNHLY, CDR2 FYNNEI. CDR3 sequence reads: CASRTPVRGQLRNTEAFF. The CDR3 nucleotides are TGTGCCAGCAGAACCCCCGTCAGGGGGCAGCTCCGGAACACTGAAGCTTTCTTT.

The CDR3 DNA sequence: TGTGCCAGTTTCCTGCGGGGACGAATGAACACTGAAGCTTTCTTT. This codes for CASFLRGRMNTEAFF. The rearrangement links TRBV19 to TRBJ1-1, with D perhaps matching TRBD1 (5 bases). The CDR3 totals 15 residues. Germline lookup yields CDR1 LNHDA and CDR2 SQIVND (reference sequence). V lost 8 bases and J lost 0, with 16 bases in between.

This sequence joins TRBV2 and TRBJ2-6; the D is unclear. CDR1 and CDR2 (germline): SNHLY, FYNNEI. The CDR3 is made up of 13 amino acids. V shed 7 bases and J shed 3 bases, with 7 bases lying between them. This CDR3 is CASTNGGANVLTF. As DNA, the CDR3 is TGTGCCAGCACTAATGGTGGGGCCAACGTCCTGACTTTC.

The chain is built from TRBV27 and TRBJ2-1; weak D call: TRBD2 (5 bases). The CDR3 covers 16 residues. V shed 2 bases and J shed 0 bases, with 11 bases lying between them. Germline V gene sequence: CDR1 MNHEY, CDR2 SMNVEV (reference sequence). CDR3 nucleotide sequence: TGTGCCAGCAGTTTAGCTCTAGCAAGCTCCTACAATGAGCAGTTCTTC. Translated, it gives CASSLALASSYNEQFF.